A single sample is the source of the 22 T cell receptor beta chains below, sequenced in a study of STAT5B mutations in CD4+ large granular lymphocyte leukemia. Using immunoSEQ multiplex PCR, the repertoire was profiled, and TCRdb retains in-frame clones only, with some absent. The sample contains under 35,000 clones, around 76% of which appear only once. Sequenced: CD4+ T cells from blood buffy coats. These receptors were obtained from a human donor in good health.

This chain links TRBV14 with TRBJ2-3, with 7 bases aligning to TRBD1. The germline gives CDR1 SGHDN, CDR2 FVKESK. This CDR3 contains 16 residues. Losses at the gene ends were 5 bases for V and 6 bases for J; bases not matched to a gene: 14. For the CDR3, the DNA is TGTGCCAGCAGCTCGGGACAGAGGGCCCTCCGGGATACGCAGTATTTT. Translating it yields CASSSGQRALRDTQYF. The variable domain in full, completed from reference TRBV14 and TRBJ2-3, reads EAGVTQFPSHSVIEKGQTVTLRCDPISGHDNLYWYRRVMGKEIKFLLHFVKESKQDESGMPNNRFLAERTGGTYSTLKVQPAELEDSGVYFCASSSGQRALRDTQYFGPGTRLTVL.

The chain carries TRBV21-1 and TRBJ2-2; the tabulated D call, TRBD2, remains unverified against the DNA. TRBV21-1 is annotated as a pseudogene. This CDR3 spans 14 amino acids. The CDR3, as DNA: TGTGCCAGCCCCCTAGCGGGAGGCACCGGGGAGCTGTTTTTT. This encodes CASPLAGGTGELFF.

The CDR3 region is CASSPDRVRNQPQHF. The CDR3, as DNA: TGTGCCAGCTCACCCGACAGGGTCCGCAATCAGCCCCAGCATTTT. This chain connects TRBV18 to TRBJ1-5; 7 positions match TRBD1. Trimming took 3 bases from V and 2 from J; bases not matched to a gene: 4. CDR3 size: 15 residues. The germline V gene has CDR1 KGHSH and CDR2 LQKENI.

This clone was picked up a small number of times. V is TRBV10-3 and J is TRBJ1-1, with 7 nucleotides matching TRBD1. The V and J ends lost 4 bases and 5 bases, in that order; junction bases with no gene match: 4. CDR3 length: 13 residues. Germline-derived CDR1 and CDR2 are ENHRY and SYGVKD. The CDR3 region has the DNA TGTGCCATCAGTGTGGAGGGACAGACTGAAGCTTTCTTT. Protein: CAISVEGQTEAFF.

This chain links TRBV7-8 with TRBJ1-3, with D perhaps matching TRBD1 (5 bases). Trimming pared 5 bases from V and 0 bases from J, leaving 14 bases between. The CDR3 has 16 amino acids. Germline assignment: CDR1 SGHVS and CDR2 FQNEAQ. In DNA, the CDR3 is TGTGCCAGCAGCCCACCGGGACCGACCTCTGGAAACACCATATATTTT. This sequence encodes CASSPPGPTSGNTIYF.

V and J are TRBV11-2 and TRBJ1-1, with 11 bases identical to TRBD1. CDR3 size: 15 residues. CDR1 and CDR2 from the germline V gene are SGHAT and FQNNGV. The junction had 2 bases not matched to a gene; V was cut back by 1 base and J by 4 bases. In DNA form, the CDR3 reads TGTGCCAGCAGCTTAGGTGGGACAGGGGGCACTGAAGCTTTCTTT. Protein: CASSLGGTGGTEAFF.

The V call is TRBV30, the J call TRBJ1-1; 7 nucleotides align to TRBD1. The germline CDR1 and CDR2 sequences are GTSNPN and SVGIG (reference sequence). Trimming removed 0 bases from V and 0 bases from J; junction bases left unmatched: 10. This CDR3 has 17 amino acids. CDR3 residues: CAWSVRDSFRMNTEAFF. The CDR3 DNA sequence: TGTGCCTGGAGTGTCCGGGACAGCTTTCGCATGAACACTGAAGCTTTCTTT.

The V gene is TRBV27, the J gene TRBJ2-6; a possible D gene is TRBD1 (5 bases). V gave up 3 bases and J gave up 3 bases, with 12 bases separating them. Germline V lookup: CDR1 MNHEY, CDR2 SMNVEV (reference sequence). This CDR3 is 16 amino acids long. This chain's CDR3 is CASSLYQGFGANVLTF. The CDR3 region has the DNA TGTGCCAGCAGTTTGTACCAGGGCTTTGGGGCCAACGTCCTGACTTTC.

V and J are TRBV28 and TRBJ1-2, with 7 bases fitting TRBD1. The CDR3 contains 14 residues. The germline CDR1 and CDR2 sequences are MDHEN and SYDVKM. Trimming cost V 3 bases and J 2 bases; bases outside gene matches: 3. CDR3 nucleotides: TGTGCCAGCAGTTTCGGGACAGTGAACTATGGCTACACCTTC. Translating it yields CASSFGTVNYGYTF.

The rearrangement joins TRBV10-2 to TRBJ1-5; D uncertain. This CDR3 region has 15 residues. The V end was cut by 6 bases, the J end by 3 bases, with 15 bases between. Germline loops: CDR1 WSHSY, CDR2 SAAADI. The CDR3 protein is CASRVTAGNNQPQHF. The CDR3 DNA follows: TGCGCCAGCAGAGTGACCGCAGGAAACAATCAGCCCCAGCATTTT.

This clone appeared a single time. The V and J genes are TRBV19 and TRBJ1-6; no definite D call. Germline V gene sequence: CDR1 LNHDA, CDR2 SQIVND (reference sequence). V lost 3 bases to trimming and J lost 8 bases, with 17 bases between them. The CDR3 is 16 residues long. In DNA form, the CDR3 reads TGTGCCAGTAGTATCTCAGGCGGGCGGACTGATTCACCCCTCCACTTT. It encodes CASSISGGRTDSPLHF.

The chain combines TRBV9 with TRBJ2-3, with unresolved D. The germline V and J ends were trimmed by 0 bases and 0 bases, with 5 bases remaining between them. The germline CDR1 and CDR2 sequences are SGDLS and YYNGEE. The CDR3 runs to 14 residues. CDR3 nucleotides: TGTGCCAGCAGCGTAGAGACTAGCACAGATACGCAGTATTTT. Its translation: CASSVETSTDTQYF.

In this sample, this clone turned up a few times. V usage is TRBV29-1 and J usage is TRBJ1-2, with D tentatively TRBD1 (6 bases). V lost 6 bases, J lost 5 bases, and 13 bases lay in between. Germline V gene lookup returns CDR1 SQVTM and CDR2 ANQGSEA. The CDR3 has 12 residues. CDR3 bases: TGCAGCGTCCGGTCAGGGGTTTATGGCTACACCTTC. It encodes CSVRSGVYGYTF.

In this sample, this clone turned up once. This chain joins TRBV19 and TRBJ1-5; 7 positions agree with TRBD1. Germline trimming cut 3 bases from V and 7 bases from J; bases unmatched to any gene: 6. The CDR3 runs 14 residues. Looked up from germline, CDR1 is LNHDA and CDR2 is SQIVND (reference sequence). For the CDR3, the DNA is TGTGCCAGTAGTATCCAGCCAGGGGGGCAGCCCCAGCATTTT. It is translated as CASSIQPGGQPQHF.

The chain carries TRBV6-6 and TRBJ2-7; D is possibly TRBD1 (6 bases). Trimming removed 6 bases at V and 2 bases at J, with 17 bases between. CDR3 length equals 15 residues. Germline CDR1 reads MNHNY; CDR2 reads SVGAGI (reference sequence). CDR3 residues: CASSPSGHRTYEQYF. CDR3 coding DNA: TGTGCCAGCAGCCCTTCGGGACATCGCACCTACGAGCAGTACTTC.

The CDR3 DNA sequence: TGTGCCAGTAGTATAGCTGGGCGGGGGGGAAATACGCAGTATTTT. Amino acid sequence: CASSIAGRGGNTQYF. The V and J genes are TRBV19 and TRBJ2-3; 9 bases map to TRBD2. Germline CDR1 is LNHDA and CDR2 is SQIVND (reference sequence). The V gene end was trimmed by 1 base and the J gene end by 7 bases; junction bases not matched to a gene: 6. The CDR3 covers 15 residues. The full variable domain, completed using reference TRBV19 and TRBJ2-3, is DGGITQSPKYLFRKEGQNVTLSCEQNLNHDAMYWYRQDPGQGLRLIYYSQIVNDFQKGDIAEGYSVSREKKESFPLTVTSAQKNPTAFYLCASSIAGRGGNTQYFGPGTRLTVL.

This clone has only a few counts. The rearrangement joins TRBV30 to TRBJ1-6; 7 nucleotides align to TRBD1. Germline values: CDR1 GTSNPN, CDR2 SVGIG (reference sequence). Losses at the gene ends were 2 bases for V and 0 bases for J; bases not matched to a gene: 7. This CDR3 has 17 residues. The CDR3: CAWSNDRASSYNSPLHF. The CDR3 coding sequence is TGTGCCTGGAGTAACGACAGGGCGAGCTCCTATAATTCACCCCTCCACTTT.

This chain joins TRBV18 and TRBJ2-3; 8 bases line up with TRBD2. Trimming at V came to 8 bases and at J to 0 bases, leaving 7 bases not matched to a gene. CDR3 length: 15 residues. The germline CDR1 and CDR2 sequences are KGHSH and LQKENI. The CDR3 protein is CASAGTSLSTDTQYF. Written as DNA, the CDR3 is TGTGCCAGCGCCGGGACTAGTCTTAGCACAGATACGCAGTATTTT. Looking up the rest from reference TRBV18 and TRBJ2-3 gives the full variable domain: NAGVMQNPRHLVRRRGQEARLRCSPMKGHSHVYWYRQLPEEGLKFMVYLQKENIIDESGMPKERFSAEFPKEGPSILRIQQVVRGDSAAYFCASAGTSLSTDTQYFGPGTRLTVL.

This clone has a handful of counts. The V and J genes are TRBV7-8 and TRBJ1-1; no reliable D call. The CDR3 length is 11 residues. In germline, CDR1 is SGHVS, CDR2 FQNEAQ. Between the trimmed V and J ends, which lost 1 base and 7 bases, there was a span of 4 bases. CDR3 DNA sequence: TGTGCCAGCAGCTTAGACCTTGAAGCTTTCTTT. Amino acid sequence: CASSLDLEAFF.

The chain uses TRBV2 and TRBJ1-2, with 7 bases that match TRBD1. Germline-derived CDR1 and CDR2 are SNHLY and FYNNEI. CDR3 length: 14 residues. V shed 8 bases and J 8 bases; nucleotides not matched to a gene: 14. CDR3 bases: TGTGCCAGCCGCCGTGGGGACAGTCATGCGGGCTACACCTTC. Its protein product is CASRRGDSHAGYTF. The entire variable domain, with the rest obtained from reference TRBV2 and TRBJ1-2, is as follows: EPEVTQTPSHQVTQMGQEVILRCVPISNHLYFYWYRQILGQKVEFLVSFYNNEISEKSEIFDDQFSVERPDGSNFTLKIRSTKLEDSAMYFCASRRGDSHAGYTFGSGTRLTVV.

This clone was seen once. The chain joins TRBV30 to TRBJ1-4; D remains ambiguous. Trimming pared 3 bases from V and 3 bases from J, leaving 8 bases between. There are 13 residues in the CDR3. Germline V CDR1 and CDR2: GTSNPN, SVGIG (reference sequence). The CDR3 DNA follows: TGTGCCTGGAGACCAGGTTCTAATGAAAAACTGTTTTTT. It is translated as CAWRPGSNEKLFF.

This chain links TRBV19 with TRBJ2-2; 8 bases are shared with TRBD1. Germline V CDR1 and CDR2: LNHDA, SQIVND (reference sequence). This CDR3 region has 15 residues. V trimming: 4 bases; J trimming: 4 bases; junction bases outside the gene matches: 5. The CDR3 coding sequence is TGTGCCAGTAGTAGCAGGGGGCCCCTCACCGGGGAGCTGTTTTTT. It yields the protein CASSSRGPLTGELFF.